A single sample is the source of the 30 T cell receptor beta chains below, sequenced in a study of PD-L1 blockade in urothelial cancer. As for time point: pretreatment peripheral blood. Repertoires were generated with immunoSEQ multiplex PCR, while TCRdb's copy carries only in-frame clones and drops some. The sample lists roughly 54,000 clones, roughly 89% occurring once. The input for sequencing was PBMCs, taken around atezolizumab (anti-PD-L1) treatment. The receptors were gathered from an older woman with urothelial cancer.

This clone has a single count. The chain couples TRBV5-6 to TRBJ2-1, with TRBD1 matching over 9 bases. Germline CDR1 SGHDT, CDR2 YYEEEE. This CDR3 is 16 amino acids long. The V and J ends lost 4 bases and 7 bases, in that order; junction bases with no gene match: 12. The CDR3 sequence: CASSVIIGTGLNEQFF. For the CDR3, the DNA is TGTGCCAGCAGCGTAATAATCGGGACAGGGTTAAATGAGCAGTTCTTC. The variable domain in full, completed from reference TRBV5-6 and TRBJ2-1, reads DAGVTQSPTHLIKTRGQQVTLRCSPKSGHDTVSWYQQALGQGPQFIFQYYEEEERQRGNFPDRFSGHQFPNYSSELNVNALLLGDSALYLCASSVIIGTGLNEQFFGPGTRLTVL.

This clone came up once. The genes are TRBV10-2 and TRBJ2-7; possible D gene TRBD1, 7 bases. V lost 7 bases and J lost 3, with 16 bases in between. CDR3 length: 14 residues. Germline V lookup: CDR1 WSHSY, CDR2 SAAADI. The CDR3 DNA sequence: TGCGCCAGCACCCCGGCAGGGGGGTACTACGAGCAGTACTTC. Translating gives CASTPAGGYYEQYF.

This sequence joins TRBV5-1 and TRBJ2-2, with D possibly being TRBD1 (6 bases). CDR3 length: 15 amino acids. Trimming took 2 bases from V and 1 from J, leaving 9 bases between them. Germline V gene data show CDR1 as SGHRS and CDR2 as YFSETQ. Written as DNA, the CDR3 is TGCGCCAGCAGCTTACCGGGACAGAACACCGGGGAGCTGTTTTTT. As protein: CASSLPGQNTGELFF.

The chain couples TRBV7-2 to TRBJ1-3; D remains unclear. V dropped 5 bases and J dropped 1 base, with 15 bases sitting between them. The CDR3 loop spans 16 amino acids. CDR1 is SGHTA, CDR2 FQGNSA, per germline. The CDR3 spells CASSRAGKASGNTIYF. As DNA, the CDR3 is TGTGCCAGCAGCCGTGCCGGGAAGGCGTCTGGAAACACCATATATTTT.

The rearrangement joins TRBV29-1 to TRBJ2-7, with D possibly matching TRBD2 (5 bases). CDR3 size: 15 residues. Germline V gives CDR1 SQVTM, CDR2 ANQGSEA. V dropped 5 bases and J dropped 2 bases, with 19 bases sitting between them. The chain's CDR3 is CSVFIWGSGTYEQYF. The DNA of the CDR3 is TGCAGCGTTTTCATTTGGGGAAGCGGAACCTACGAGCAGTACTTC.

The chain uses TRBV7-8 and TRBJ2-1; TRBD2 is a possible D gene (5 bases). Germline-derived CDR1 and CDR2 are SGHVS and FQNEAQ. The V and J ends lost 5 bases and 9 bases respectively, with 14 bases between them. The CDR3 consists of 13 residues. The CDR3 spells CASSPLLVGEQFF. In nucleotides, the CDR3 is TGTGCCAGCAGCCCACTACTAGTTGGTGAGCAGTTCTTC.

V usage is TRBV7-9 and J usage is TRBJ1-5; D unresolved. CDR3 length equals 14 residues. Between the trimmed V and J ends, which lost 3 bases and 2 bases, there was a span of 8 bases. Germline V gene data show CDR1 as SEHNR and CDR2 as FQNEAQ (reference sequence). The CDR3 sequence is CASSFGVGNQPQHF. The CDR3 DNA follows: TGTGCCAGCAGCTTCGGAGTTGGCAATCAGCCCCAGCATTTT.

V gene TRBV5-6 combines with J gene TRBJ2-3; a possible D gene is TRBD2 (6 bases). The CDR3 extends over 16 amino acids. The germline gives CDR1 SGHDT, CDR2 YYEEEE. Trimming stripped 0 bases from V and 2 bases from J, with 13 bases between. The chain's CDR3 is CASSLARGTTTDTQYF. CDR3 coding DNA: TGTGCCAGCAGCTTGGCACGGGGGACCACCACAGATACGCAGTATTTT.

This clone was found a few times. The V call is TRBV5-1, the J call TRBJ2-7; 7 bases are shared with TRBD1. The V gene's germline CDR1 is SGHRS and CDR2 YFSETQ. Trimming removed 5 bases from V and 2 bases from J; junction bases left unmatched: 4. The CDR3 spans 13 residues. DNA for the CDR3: TGCGCCAGCAGAGACAGGGTGACCTACGAGCAGTACTTC. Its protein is CASRDRVTYEQYF.

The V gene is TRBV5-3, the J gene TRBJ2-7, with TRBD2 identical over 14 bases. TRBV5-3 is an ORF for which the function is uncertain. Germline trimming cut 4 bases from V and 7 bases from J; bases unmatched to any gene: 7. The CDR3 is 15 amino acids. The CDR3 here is CARSGTGTSGREQYF. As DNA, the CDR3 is TGTGCCAGAAGCGGTACCGGGACTAGCGGGAGAGAGCAGTACTTC.

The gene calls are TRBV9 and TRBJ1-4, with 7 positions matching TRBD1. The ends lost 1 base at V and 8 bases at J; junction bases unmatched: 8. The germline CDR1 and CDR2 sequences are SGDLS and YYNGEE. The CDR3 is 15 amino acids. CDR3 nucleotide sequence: TGTGCCAGCAGCGTAAGGGGGCACCCGGAGGAAAAACTGTTTTTT. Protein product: CASSVRGHPEEKLFF.

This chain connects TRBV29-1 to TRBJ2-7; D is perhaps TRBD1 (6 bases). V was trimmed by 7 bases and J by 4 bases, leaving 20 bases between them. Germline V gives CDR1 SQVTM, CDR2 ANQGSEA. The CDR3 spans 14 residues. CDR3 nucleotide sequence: TGCAGCGCTTCGCAAGCAGGGGTTTTATACGAGCAGTACTTC. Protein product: CSASQAGVLYEQYF.

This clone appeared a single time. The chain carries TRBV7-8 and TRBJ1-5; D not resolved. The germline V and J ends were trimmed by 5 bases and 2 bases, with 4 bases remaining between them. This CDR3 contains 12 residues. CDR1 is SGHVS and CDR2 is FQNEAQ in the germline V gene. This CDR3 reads CASSPGNQPQHF. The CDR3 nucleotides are TGTGCCAGCAGCCCCGGCAATCAGCCCCAGCATTTT.

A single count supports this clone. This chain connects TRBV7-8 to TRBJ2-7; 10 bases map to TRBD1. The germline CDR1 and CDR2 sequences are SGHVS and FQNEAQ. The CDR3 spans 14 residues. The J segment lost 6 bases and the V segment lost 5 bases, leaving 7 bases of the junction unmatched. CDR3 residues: CASSPRTGGSEQYF. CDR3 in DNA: TGTGCCAGCAGCCCTAGGACAGGGGGATCCGAGCAGTACTTC.

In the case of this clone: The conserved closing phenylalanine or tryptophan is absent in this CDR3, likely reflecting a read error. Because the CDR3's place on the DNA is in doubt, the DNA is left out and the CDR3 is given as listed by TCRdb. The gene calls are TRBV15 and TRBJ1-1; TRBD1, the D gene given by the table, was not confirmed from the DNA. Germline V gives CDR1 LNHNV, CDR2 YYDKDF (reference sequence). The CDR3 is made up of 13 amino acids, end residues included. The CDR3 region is CATSRDQGGAFRA.

In DNA form, the CDR3 reads TGCGCCAGCAGCTTTGTGGGCAACTCGAACACTGAAGCTTTCTTT. This translates into CASSFVGNSNTEAFF. V is TRBV5-1 and J is TRBJ1-1, with D unresolved. V lost 2 bases and J lost 1, with 12 bases in between. Germline V gives CDR1 SGHRS, CDR2 YFSETQ. This CDR3 comprises 15 residues.

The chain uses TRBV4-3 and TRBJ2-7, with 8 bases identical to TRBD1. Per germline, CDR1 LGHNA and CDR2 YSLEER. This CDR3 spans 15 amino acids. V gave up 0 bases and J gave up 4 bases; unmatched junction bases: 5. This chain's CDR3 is CASSQEAGGRYEQYF. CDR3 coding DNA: TGCGCCAGCAGCCAAGAGGCAGGGGGCAGATACGAGCAGTACTTC.

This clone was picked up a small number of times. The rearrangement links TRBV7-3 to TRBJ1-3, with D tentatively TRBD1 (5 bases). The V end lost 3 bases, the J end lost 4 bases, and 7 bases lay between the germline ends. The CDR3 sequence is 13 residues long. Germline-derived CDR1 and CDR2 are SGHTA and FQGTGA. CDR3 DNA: TGTGCCAGCAGCTTTCAGGGCGGAAACACCATATATTTT. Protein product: CASSFQGGNTIYF.

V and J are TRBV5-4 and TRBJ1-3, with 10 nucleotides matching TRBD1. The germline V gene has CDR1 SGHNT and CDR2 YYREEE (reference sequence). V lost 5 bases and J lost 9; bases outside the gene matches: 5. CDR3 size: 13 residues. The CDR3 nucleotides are TGTGCCAGCAGATCCGGGGACAGGGGCACCATATATTTT. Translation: CASRSGDRGTIYF.

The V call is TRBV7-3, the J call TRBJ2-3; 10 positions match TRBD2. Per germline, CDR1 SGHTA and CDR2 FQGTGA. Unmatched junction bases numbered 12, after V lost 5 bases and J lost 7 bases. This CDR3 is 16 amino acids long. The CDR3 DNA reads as TGTGCCAGCAGCCCCCTGGGTAGCGGGGGGTCGAATACGCAGTATTTT. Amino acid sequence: CASSPLGSGGSNTQYF. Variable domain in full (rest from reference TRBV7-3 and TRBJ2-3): GAGVSQTPSNKVTEKGKYVELRCDPISGHTALYWYRQSLGQGPEFLIYFQGTGAADDSGLPNDRFFAVRPEGSVSTLKIQRTERGDSAVYLCASSPLGSGGSNTQYFGPGTRLTVL.

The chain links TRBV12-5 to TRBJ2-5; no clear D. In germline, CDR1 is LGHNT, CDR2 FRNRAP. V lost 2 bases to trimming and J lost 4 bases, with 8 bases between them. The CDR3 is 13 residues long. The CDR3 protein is CASGLQSGETQYF. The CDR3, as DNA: TGTGCTAGTGGTTTGCAGTCTGGAGAGACCCAGTACTTC.

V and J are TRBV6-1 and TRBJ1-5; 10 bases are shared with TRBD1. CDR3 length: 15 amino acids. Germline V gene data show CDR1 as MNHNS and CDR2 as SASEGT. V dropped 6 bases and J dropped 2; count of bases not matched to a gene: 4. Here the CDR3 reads CASRGGTGGNQPQHF. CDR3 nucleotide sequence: TGTGCCAGCAGGGGGGGGACAGGGGGCAATCAGCCCCAGCATTTT.

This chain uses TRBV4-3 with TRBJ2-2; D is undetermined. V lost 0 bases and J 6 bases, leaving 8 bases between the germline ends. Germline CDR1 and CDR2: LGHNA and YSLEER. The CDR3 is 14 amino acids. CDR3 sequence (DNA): TGCGCCAGCAGCCAAGAGCCGGTTCCCGGGGAGCTGTTTTTT. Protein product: CASSQEPVPGELFF.

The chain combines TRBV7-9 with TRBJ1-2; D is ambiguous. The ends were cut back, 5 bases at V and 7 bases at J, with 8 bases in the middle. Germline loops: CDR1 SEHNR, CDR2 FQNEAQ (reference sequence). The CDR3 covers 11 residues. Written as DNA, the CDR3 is TGTGCCAGCAGCCTTGCGGGTGGCTACACCTTC. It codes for CASSLAGGYTF.

CDR3 in DNA: TGTGCCAGCAGTTTTATCACGCTACTCAACAATGAGCAGTTCTTC. Translated: CASSFITLLNNEQFF. The V gene is TRBV27, the J gene TRBJ2-1; no firm D call. There are 15 residues in the CDR3. Per the germline V gene, CDR1 is MNHEY and CDR2 is SMNVEV (reference sequence). V dropped 3 bases and J dropped 5 bases, with 14 bases sitting between them.

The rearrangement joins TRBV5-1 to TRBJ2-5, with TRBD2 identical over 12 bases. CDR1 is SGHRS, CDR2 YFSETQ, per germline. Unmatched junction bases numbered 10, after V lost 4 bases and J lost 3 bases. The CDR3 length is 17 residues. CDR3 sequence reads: CASSPHPTSGSEETQYF. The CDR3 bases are TGCGCCAGCAGCCCTCACCCGACTAGCGGGAGTGAAGAGACCCAGTACTTC. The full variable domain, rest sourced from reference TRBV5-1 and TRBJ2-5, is KAGVTQTPRYLIKTRGQQVTLSCSPISGHRSVSWYQQTPGQGLQFLFEYFSETQRNKGNFPGRFSGRQFSNSRSEMNVSTLELGDSALYLCASSPHPTSGSEETQYFGPGTRLLVL.

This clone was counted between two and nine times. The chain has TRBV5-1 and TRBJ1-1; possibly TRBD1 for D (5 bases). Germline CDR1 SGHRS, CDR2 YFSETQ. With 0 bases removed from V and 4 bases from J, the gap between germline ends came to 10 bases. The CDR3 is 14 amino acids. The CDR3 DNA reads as TGCGCCAGCAGCTTGGCCGGAGGGGCCACTGAAGCTTTCTTT. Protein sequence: CASSLAGGATEAFF.

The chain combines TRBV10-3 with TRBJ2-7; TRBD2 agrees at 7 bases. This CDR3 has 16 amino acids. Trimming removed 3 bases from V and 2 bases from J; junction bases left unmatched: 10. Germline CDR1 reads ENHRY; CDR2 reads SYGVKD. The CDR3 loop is CAISEGLADLAYEQYF. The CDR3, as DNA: TGTGCCATCAGTGAAGGTCTAGCGGATCTCGCCTACGAGCAGTACTTC.

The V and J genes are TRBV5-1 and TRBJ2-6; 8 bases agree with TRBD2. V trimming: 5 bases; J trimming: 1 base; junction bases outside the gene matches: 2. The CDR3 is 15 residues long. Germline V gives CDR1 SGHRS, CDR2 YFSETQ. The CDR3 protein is CASSREGSGANVLTF. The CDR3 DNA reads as TGCGCCAGCAGTCGGGAGGGGTCTGGGGCCAACGTCCTGACTTTC.

The CDR3 loop is CASSLGTGANTGELFF. The CDR3 DNA reads TGTGCCAGCAGCCTCGGGACAGGGGCGAACACCGGGGAGCTGTTTTTT. The chain recombines TRBV9 with TRBJ2-2, with 10 bases identical to TRBD1. CDR3 length: 16 amino acids. With 4 bases clipped from V and 0 bases from J, the junction kept 3 bases outside the gene matches. CDR1 and CDR2 (germline): SGDLS, YYNGEE.